These T cell receptor beta chains were read from a single sample in a study of human T cells and chemical hapten exposure. Via MiXCR, TCRdb re-called the RACE reads, giving one row per CDR3 protein. The sample includes 180,000 or so distinct CDR3 sequences, 13% to 15% of them seen just once. The sequences come from whole blood, collected in connection with sensitization to the hapten diphenylcyclopropenone (DPC). The receptors were sampled from a woman aged 25 to 39 with alopecia areata. Some clones in this sample may be carry-over from other donors' samples. Both conserved end residues are part of each CDR3. D genes are given only for firm matches. Only part of the rows carry a size: once, few, many, or a class if the clone is expanded.

TRBV29-1,TRBJ2-3,TRBD2,.,CSVASGRTDTQYF,TGCAGCGTTGCGAGCGGGAGGACAGATACGCAGTATTTT
TRBV4-3,TRBJ2-6,.,.,CASSHYSGVSSGANVLTF,TGCGCCAGCAGCCACTATTCAGGGGTCAGCTCTGGGGCCAACGTCCTGACTTTC
TRBV12-3/TRBV12-4,TRBJ1-6,TRBD1,.,CASSGQGGTLPLHF,TGTGCCAGCAGCGGACAGGGGGGAACTTTACCCCTCCACTTT
TRBV28,TRBJ1-3,.,few,CASSLLGTYGNTIYF,TGTGCCAGCAGTTTACTGGGGACCTATGGAAACACCATATATTTT
TRBV3-1,TRBJ2-7,.,few,CASSLPGQSHEQYF,TGTGCCAGCAGCCTACCCGGACAGTCCCACGAGCAGTACTTC
TRBV20-1,TRBJ1-1,.,.,CSASRQSTEAFF,TGCAGTGCTAGCAGGCAGTCAACTGAAGCTTTCTTT
TRBV2,TRBJ2-1,.,many,CASRGSEQFF,TGTGCCAGCAGAGGGAGTGAGCAGTTCTTC
TRBV29-1,TRBJ1-1,.,few,CSVGRGTEAFF,TGCAGCGTTGGTCGCGGGACTGAAGCTTTCTTT
TRBV19,TRBJ2-1,TRBD2,few,CASSGRGVTYNEQFF,TGTGCCAGTTCCGGGCGGGGGGTCACCTACAATGAGCAGTTCTTC
TRBV30,TRBJ1-6,.,few,CAWSQEAYNSPLHF,TGTGCCTGGTCCCAGGAAGCTTATAATTCACCCCTCCACTTT
TRBV5-1,TRBJ1-3,.,.,CASSLGQGRGNTIYF,TGCGCCAGCAGCTTGGGTCAGGGAAGAGGAAACACCATATATTTT
TRBV30,TRBJ2-1,TRBD2,few,CASTGQRGSNEQFF,TGTGCCAGTACAGGACAGCGGGGGTCCAATGAGCAGTTCTTC
TRBV7-7,TRBJ2-3,TRBD1,few,CASSTIGGHTQYF,TGTGCCAGCAGCACAATAGGGGGCCATACGCAGTATTTT
TRBV7-2,TRBJ1-1,TRBD1,few,CASSRYDRGTEAFF,TGTGCCAGCAGCCGATATGACAGGGGTACTGAAGCTTTCTTT
TRBV28,TRBJ2-2,.,.,CASSLQTGELFF,TGTGCCAGCAGTTTACAGACCGGGGAGCTGTTTTTT
TRBV18,TRBJ1-3,.,.,CASSPAGTVPSGNTIYF,TGTGCCAGCTCACCAGCCGGGACGGTCCCCTCTGGAAACACCATATATTTT
TRBV7-2,TRBJ2-3,.,few,CASSPYGDTQYF,TGTGCCAGCAGCCCCTACGGTGATACGCAGTATTTT
TRBV7-6,TRBJ2-3,TRBD1,.,CASSLGTGRTDTQYF,TGTGCCAGCAGCCTCGGGACAGGTCGCACAGATACGCAGTATTTT
TRBV29-1,TRBJ2-5,.,few,CSAGGRVETQYF,TGCAGCGCCGGGGGTAGGGTTGAGACCCAGTACTTC
TRBV10-3,TRBJ1-1,TRBD1,.,CAISADRGLEAFF,TGTGCCATCAGTGCCGACAGGGGGCTTGAAGCTTTCTTT
TRBV18,TRBJ2-6,TRBD1,.,CASSRTGGSGANVLTF,TGTGCCAGCTCACGCACAGGGGGCTCTGGGGCCAACGTCCTGACTTTC
TRBV7-2,TRBJ2-3,TRBD1,few,CASSSDRGADTQYF,TGTGCCAGCAGCTCAGACAGGGGGGCAGATACGCAGTATTTT
TRBV24-1,TRBJ2-2,.,.,CATSNSITGELFF,TGTGCCACCAGTAACAGCATTACCGGGGAGCTGTTTTTT
TRBV3-1,TRBJ2-1,TRBD2,few,CASSQVGGTSGYNEQFF,TGTGCCAGCAGCCAAGTAGGAGGGACTAGCGGTTACAATGAGCAGTTCTTC
TRBV20-1,TRBJ2-7,.,few,CSARDSGGRPYEQYF,TGCAGTGCTAGAGATAGCGGAGGCCGGCCCTACGAGCAGTACTTC
TRBV7-2,TRBJ1-6,TRBD1,.,CASSFPTGAKSPLHF,TGTGCCAGCAGCTTTCCGACAGGGGCAAAATCACCCCTCCACTTT
TRBV12-3/TRBV12-4,TRBJ2-4,TRBD2,few,CASSLGLADIQYF,TGTGCCAGCAGTTTGGGGCTAGCGGACATTCAGTACTTC